A selection of T cell receptor beta chains follows, all from one sample in a study of T cell responses to AZD1222 COVID-19 vaccine. Repertoires were generated with immunoSEQ multiplex PCR, while TCRdb's copy carries only in-frame clones and drops some. The table shows about 88,000 clones, with roughly 89% occurring only once. The material sequenced was peripheral blood, taken 28 days after the second AZD1222 dose. Source of these receptors: an adult who received the AZD1222 COVID-19 vaccine. The CDR3 runs from the conserved cysteine through the conserved F or W. A D gene is named only where the DNA matches it firmly. The size field is filled for only some rows; it gives once, few, many or a size class.

v_gene	abundance	j_gene	d_gene	CDR3aa	CDR3nt
TRBV5-1	NA	TRBJ2-1	TRBD2	CASSLELAGVGENEQFF	TGCGCCAGCAGCTTGGAGCTAGCGGGGGTTGGGGAAAATGAGCAGTTCTTC
TRBV20-1	once	TRBJ1-3	NA	CSALSGNTIYF	TGCAGTGCCCTCTCTGGAAACACCATATATTTT
TRBV15	NA	TRBJ2-2	NA	CATSHRRLTNTGELFF	TGTGCCACCAGCCACAGAAGACTGACGAACACCGGGGAGCTGTTTTTT
TRBV27	NA	TRBJ1-4	NA	CASPSSRGGKLFF	TGTGCCAGCCCGTCATCTCGCGGAGGAAAACTGTTTTTT
TRBV3-1/TRBV3-2	NA	TRBJ2-2	NA	CASSRGESAGELFF	TGTGCCAGCAGCCGAGGGGAGTCGGCCGGGGAGCTGTTTTTT
TRBV5-3	once	TRBJ1-5	NA	CARSESRNSNQPQHF	TGTGCCAGAAGCGAGAGCAGGAATAGCAATCAGCCCCAGCATTTT
TRBV5-4	NA	TRBJ2-3	TRBD2	CASSRGGLLISDTQYF	TGTGCCAGCAGCCGGGGGGGGCTCCTCATTTCAGATACGCAGTATTTT
TRBV2	NA	TRBJ2-2	NA	CASRQQGNTGELFF	TGTGCCAGCAGGCAACAGGGTAACACCGGGGAGCTGTTTTTT
TRBV6-2/TRBV6-3	NA	TRBJ2-1	TRBD2	CASSSFSGGADNEQFF	TGTGCCAGCAGTTCCTTCAGCGGGGGGGCTGACAATGAGCAGTTCTTC
TRBV13	NA	TRBJ2-7	NA	CASSAAAGPSGSEQYF	TGTGCCAGCAGCGCTGCTGCGGGGCCGTCGGGGAGCGAGCAGTACTTC
TRBV5-6	NA	TRBJ1-1	NA	CASSLGALGTEAFF	TGTGCCAGCAGCTTGGGAGCCCTAGGAACTGAAGCTTTCTTT
TRBV5-4	once	TRBJ1-2	TRBD1	CASSFSLRTGERRVYGYTF	TGTGCCAGCAGCTTCTCTTTGAGGACAGGGGAAAGAAGGGTCTATGGCTACACCTTC
TRBV18	NA	TRBJ1-1	NA	CASSPRGPGRLNTEAFF	TGTGCCAGCTCACCACGAGGACCGGGACGCCTGAACACTGAAGCTTTCTTT
TRBV29-1	NA	TRBJ2-3	NA	CSARRGLTDTQYF	TGCAGCGCCCGAAGGGGGTTGACAGATACGCAGTATTTT
TRBV3-1/TRBV3-2	NA	TRBJ1-2	TRBD1	CASSQVDRAEGYTF	TGTGCCAGCAGCCAAGTAGACAGGGCGGAGGGCTACACCTTC
TRBV15	NA	TRBJ2-3	NA	CATSRSTDTQYF	TGTGCCACCAGCCGGAGCACAGATACGCAGTATTTT
TRBV12-2	NA	TRBJ2-1	NA	CASRSPPPSYNEQFF	TGTGCAAGTCGCTCACCTCCCCCCTCCTACAATGAGCAGTTCTTC
TRBV15	NA	TRBJ1-1	NA	CATSRGRTGRNTEAFF	TGTGCCACCAGCAGAGGCCGAACAGGGAGGAACACTGAAGCTTTCTTT
TRBV6-5	NA	TRBJ1-5	TRBD1	CASWLGQGLNQPQHF	TGTGCCAGCTGGTTGGGACAGGGCCTGAATCAGCCCCAGCATTTT
TRBV11-2	NA	TRBJ2-2	NA	CASSLASLNTGELFF	TGTGCCAGCAGCTTAGCTTCATTGAACACCGGGGAGCTGTTTTTT
TRBV5-8	NA	TRBJ2-1	NA	CASRSGNNEQFF	TGTGCCAGCAGGTCAGGAAACAATGAGCAGTTCTTC
TRBV5-4	NA	TRBJ2-7	NA	CASSPQAGDYEQYF	TGTGCCAGCAGCCCCCAGGCAGGTGATTACGAGCAGTACTTC
TRBV12-5	NA	TRBJ2-7	TRBD1	CASGPGQGFFEQYF	TGTGCTAGTGGTCCGGGACAGGGATTTTTCGAGCAGTACTTC
TRBV19	NA	TRBJ2-1	NA	CASSPIVQYNEQFF	TGTGCCAGTAGTCCAATAGTACAATACAATGAGCAGTTCTTC
TRBV7-8	NA	TRBJ2-7	NA	CASGSGSYHEQYF	TGTGCCAGCGGATCCGGCTCATACCACGAGCAGTACTTC
TRBV6-5	NA	TRBJ1-4	NA	CASKIVATNEKLFF	TGTGCCAGCAAGATAGTCGCTACTAATGAAAAACTGTTTTTT
TRBV3-1/TRBV3-2	NA	TRBJ1-4	NA	CASSEDRVNEKLFF	TGTGCCAGCAGCGAGGACAGAGTTAATGAAAAACTGTTTTTT
TRBV19	NA	TRBJ1-5	NA	CASQKLNQPQHF	TGTGCCAGTCAAAAGTTGAATCAGCCCCAGCATTTT
TRBV29-1	once	TRBJ2-1	NA	CSVGDPRNEQFF	TGCAGCGTTGGGGACCCCAGAAATGAGCAGTTCTTC
TRBV11-2	NA	TRBJ1-2	NA	CASSLGLGDYGYTF	TGTGCCAGCAGCTTGGGACTAGGGGACTATGGCTACACCTTC
TRBV7-9	NA	TRBJ1-3	NA	CASRVGGNTIYF	TGTGCCAGCAGAGTTGGGGGAAACACCATATATTTT
TRBV27	NA	TRBJ1-6	NA	CASSSYRDSYNSPLHF	TGTGCCAGCAGTTCCTACAGGGACTCCTATAATTCACCCCTCCACTTT
TRBV2	NA	TRBJ1-1	NA	CASSPREAEAFF	TGTGCCAGCAGTCCACGGGAGGCTGAAGCTTTCTTT
TRBV18	NA	TRBJ1-1	TRBD1	CASSPPSGGPYTEAFF	TGTGCCAGCTCACCACCGTCAGGGGGTCCCTACACTGAAGCTTTCTTT
TRBV12-5	NA	TRBJ2-4	TRBD1	CASGLAQGVAKNIQYF	TGTGCTAGTGGTTTGGCTCAGGGGGTAGCCAAAAACATTCAGTACTTC
TRBV2	few	TRBJ2-1	NA	CASNEGQEEQFF	TGTGCCAGCAACGAAGGACAAGAAGAGCAGTTCTTC
TRBV2	once	TRBJ2-2	NA	CASKTGSNTGELFF	TGTGCCAGCAAAACAGGTTCGAACACCGGGGAGCTGTTTTTT
TRBV18	NA	TRBJ1-2	NA	CASSPVSGVGYTF	TGTGCCAGCTCACCAGTATCAGGTGTTGGCTACACCTTC
TRBV9	NA	TRBJ2-1	NA	CASSVGGAGGTGRQFF	TGTGCCAGCAGCGTAGGAGGGGCTGGAGGGACGGGGCGGCAGTTCTTC
TRBV5-1	NA	TRBJ2-3	NA	CASSLLPSNTDTQYF	TGCGCCAGCAGCTTGTTGCCTAGCAACACAGATACGCAGTATTTT
TRBV7-8	NA	TRBJ1-2	NA	CASSVGPTHGYTF	TGTGCCAGCAGCGTCGGACCGACTCACGGCTACACCTTC
TRBV4-1	NA	TRBJ1-6	TRBD1	CASSQRGTGSLGPLHF	TGCGCCAGCAGCCAACGCGGGACAGGCTCCTTGGGACCCCTCCACTTT
TRBV19	NA	TRBJ1-1	TRBD1	CASSRQQGHTEAFF	TGTGCCAGTAGTCGGCAACAGGGGCACACTGAAGCTTTCTTT
TRBV11-1	NA	TRBJ2-5	NA	CASSLVRRGEQTQYF	TGTGCCAGCAGCTTAGTACGCAGGGGCGAGCAGACCCAGTACTTC
TRBV14	NA	TRBJ1-1	NA	CASSQGRVNTEAFF	TGTGCCAGCAGCCAAGGACGGGTGAACACTGAAGCTTTCTTT
TRBV15	NA	TRBJ1-2	NA	CATSAVPGAYGYTF	TGTGCCACCAGCGCGGTTCCTGGGGCCTATGGCTACACCTTC
TRBV27	NA	TRBJ2-1	NA	CASSLSGGRLLNEQFF	TGTGCCAGCAGTTTATCGGGGGGACGCCTCTTGAATGAGCAGTTCTTC
TRBV11-2	NA	TRBJ1-2	TRBD1	CASSLDGAGTGASGYTF	TGTGCCAGCAGCTTAGATGGGGCCGGGACAGGGGCTTCTGGCTACACCTTC
TRBV25-1	NA	TRBJ1-6	NA	CASVAQNNSPLHF	TGTGCCAGCGTGGCGCAGAATAATTCACCCCTCCACTTT
TRBV11-2	once	TRBJ2-3	TRBD1	CASSFNRGGDTQYF	TGTGCCAGCAGCTTTAACAGGGGCGGAGATACGCAGTATTTT
TRBV3-1/TRBV3-2	once	TRBJ2-1	NA	CASSQERGEQFF	TGTGCCAGCAGCCAAGAGAGGGGGGAGCAGTTCTTC
TRBV2	NA	TRBJ1-5	TRBD1	CASKGQGANNQPQHF	TGTGCCAGCAAAGGACAGGGGGCGAACAATCAGCCCCAGCATTTT
TRBV19	NA	TRBJ2-5	TRBD2	CASSIGGLATPTQYF	TGTGCCAGTAGTATAGGGGGACTAGCGACCCCGACCCAGTACTTC
TRBV6-1	NA	TRBJ2-7	NA	CASSEAWGPTYEQYF	TGTGCCAGCAGTGAAGCCTGGGGACCTACCTACGAGCAGTACTTC
TRBV7-8	NA	TRBJ2-5	TRBD2	CASSLVSGLAGAQETQYF	TGTGCCAGCAGCTTAGTGTCCGGGCTAGCGGGTGCTCAAGAGACCCAGTACTTC
TRBV7-2	few	TRBJ2-1	TRBD2	CASSLVGLASNEQFF	TGTGCCAGCAGCTTAGTCGGACTAGCAAGCAATGAGCAGTTCTTC
TRBV29-1	NA	TRBJ1-1	NA	CSGRTNTEAFF	TGCAGCGGGAGGACCAACACTGAAGCTTTCTTT
TRBV6-1	NA	TRBJ1-4	TRBD1	CASSEYRDRSGEKLFF	TGTGCCAGCAGTGAATACCGGGACAGGTCGGGCGAAAAACTGTTTTTT
TRBV29-1	NA	TRBJ2-3	TRBD2	CSGLLAGGRHYTDTQYF	TGCAGCGGACTACTAGCGGGGGGCCGGCACTACACAGATACGCAGTATTTT
TRBV2	NA	TRBJ1-4	NA	CASSVLRSNEKLFF	TGTGCCAGCAGTGTACTCCGGTCTAATGAAAAACTGTTTTTT